A single sample is the source of the 24 T cell receptor beta chains below, sequenced in a study of CXCR3-negative and CXCR3-positive naive CD8 T cells (dated 2019 in TCRdb). The instrument was a NextSeq 550. The Human TCR Profiling Kit (MiLaboratory) was used to make UMI-labeled 5' RACE TRB cDNA libraries. TCRdb reprocessed the reads into one record per CDR3 protein sequence, lacking DNA. The sample table records around 140,000 distinct CDR3 sequences. The ten top clones hold approximately 0.5% of the sample. The sequencing sample was made of naive CXCR3- CD8+ T cells from blood. The sample's cell subset or site, from its label and the paper: CD45RO-CCR7+CD27+CD95- naive CD8+ T cells lacking CXCR3 (TNR3-). Receptor source: a human donor in good health. Some clones in this sample may be carry-over from other donors' samples.

The chain has TRBV7-6 and TRBJ1-2. The CDR3 contains 15 residues. Per germline, CDR1 SGHVS and CDR2 FNYEAQ. The chain's CDR3 is CASSFSDTSNYGYTF.

The chain is built from TRBV12-3 or TRBV12-4 and TRBJ2-2. This CDR3 contains 12 residues. CDR3 loop: CASSPRTGELFF.

This chain connects TRBV5-1 to TRBJ2-5; TCRdb's D call, TRBD1, is unchecked because there is no DNA. The CDR3 has 15 amino acids. Germline-derived CDR1 and CDR2 are SGHRS and YFSETQ. The CDR3 sequence is CASSLKWGQTGEQYF. Looking up the rest from reference TRBV5-1 and TRBJ2-5 gives the full variable domain: KAGVTQTPRYLIKTRGQQVTLSCSPISGHRSVSWYQQTPGQGLQFLFEYFSETQRNKGNFPGRFSGRQFSNSRSEMNVSTLELGDSALYLCASSLKWGQTGEQYFGPGTRLLVL.

The V and J genes are TRBV9 and TRBJ1-1. Germline CDR1 and CDR2: SGDLS and YYNGEE. This CDR3 is built from 14 residues. The CDR3 is CASSVVSGFTEAFF.

The rearrangement joins TRBV12-3 or TRBV12-4 to TRBJ1-2. The CDR3 extends over 11 amino acids. Here the CDR3 reads CASSLGGIETF.

The J gene is TRBJ1-2, the V gene TRBV6-5; without DNA, the TCRdb call of TRBD1 cannot be checked. CDR3 length: 14 amino acids. CDR1 is MNHEY and CDR2 is SVGAGI in the germline V gene. The CDR3 sequence: CASSYEGATYGYTF.

The V gene is TRBV7-8, the J gene TRBJ1-2; TCRdb designates TRBD1, a call that cannot be tested without DNA. The CDR3 runs 15 residues. The germline gives CDR1 SGHVS, CDR2 FQNEAQ. CDR3 loop: CASSLAGGADYGYTF.

The chain joins TRBV29-1 to TRBJ1-1; checking the TCRdb D call of TRBD1 is not possible without DNA. The CDR3 has 13 residues. The germline gives CDR1 SQVTM, CDR2 ANQGSEA. This CDR3 is CSVERTGRVEAFF.

V and J are TRBV15 and TRBJ2-5; the D call of TRBD1 rests on TCRdb alone, since no DNA is present to check it. CDR3 length: 13 amino acids. The germline V gene encodes CDR1 LNHNV and CDR2 YYDKDF (reference sequence). The CDR3 here is CATCGGGGETQYF.

J is TRBJ2-3 and V is TRBV4-1; TCRdb calls TRBD2, which cannot be checked without DNA. Germline V CDR1 and CDR2: MGHRA, YSYEKL. The CDR3 extends over 16 amino acids. CDR3 region: CASSHLEASGEDTQYF.

This rearrangement joins TRBV7-9 to TRBJ2-1; checking the TCRdb D call of TRBD1 is not possible without DNA. The CDR3 sequence is 15 residues long. Germline CDR1 SEHNR, CDR2 FQNEAQ (reference sequence). The CDR3 protein is CASSLGQGARNEQFF.

The chain's CDR3 is CASSVGLNTGELFF. V gene TRBV7-9 combines with J gene TRBJ2-2; TCRdb calls TRBD1, which cannot be checked without DNA. Germline values: CDR1 SEHNR, CDR2 FQNEAQ (reference sequence). The CDR3 contains 14 residues.

V and J are TRBV4-1 and TRBJ2-5; TCRdb indicates TRBD1, and absent DNA this call remains unverified. CDR3 size: 15 residues. The germline V gene has CDR1 MGHRA and CDR2 YSYEKL. The CDR3 is CASSHTGTEQETQYF.

This chain uses TRBV29-1 with TRBJ1-2. The CDR3 is 13 amino acids. The germline V gene encodes CDR1 SQVTM and CDR2 ANQGSEA. The CDR3 spells CSANIGANYGYTF.

The chain links TRBV12-3 or TRBV12-4 to TRBJ1-5; checking the TCRdb D call of TRBD1 is not possible without DNA. The CDR3 runs 14 residues. This CDR3 is CASTLQGRGQPQHF.

The chain is built from TRBV12-5 and TRBJ2-3; there is no DNA to check the TCRdb D call of TRBD2. The CDR3 runs 17 residues. CDR1 and CDR2 (germline): LGHNT, FRNRAP. CDR3 in amino acids: CASGWTSGRDLTDTQYF.

The chain employs TRBV12-3 or TRBV12-4 and TRBJ2-7; TCRdb's D call, TRBD2, is unchecked because there is no DNA. CDR3 length: 14 amino acids. The CDR3 spells CASSFGPSSYEQYF.

The chain carries TRBV28 and TRBJ2-7. Germline values: CDR1 MDHEN, CDR2 SYDVKM. This CDR3 has 11 residues. The CDR3 reads CASSPRVEQYF.

The rearrangement uses TRBV7-9 and TRBJ1-2. The CDR3 loop spans 15 amino acids. The germline CDR1 and CDR2 sequences are SEHNR and FQNEAQ (reference sequence). CDR3 region: CASSSAVREGYGYTF.

V gene TRBV5-1 combines with J gene TRBJ2-7; TCRdb's D gene call, TRBD1, goes unchecked for lack of DNA. Looked up from germline, CDR1 is SGHRS and CDR2 is YFSETQ. This CDR3 has 14 residues. The CDR3 spells CASTPDDSSYEQYF.

The chain is built from TRBV5-1 and TRBJ2-7; TCRdb names TRBD1, which stays unverified in the absence of DNA. The germline V gene encodes CDR1 SGHRS and CDR2 YFSETQ. The CDR3 runs 15 residues. This CDR3 reads CASSHRTGVSYEQYF.

The rearrangement joins TRBV23-1 to TRBJ1-5. TRBV23-1 is an ORF; its function is uncertain. The CDR3 has 11 residues. The CDR3 loop reads CASSQGQPQHF.

The rearrangement uses TRBV15 and TRBJ2-5. The CDR3 is made up of 12 amino acids. Germline V gene data show CDR1 as LNHNV and CDR2 as YYDKDF (reference sequence). This chain's CDR3 is CATSRDGETQYF.

Here the CDR3 reads CASSSHTAGLLYEQYF. V is TRBV7-9 and J is TRBJ2-7; TCRdb selects TRBD2, and the lack of DNA leaves this call unchecked. Germline CDR1 reads SEHNR; CDR2 reads FQNEAQ (reference sequence). The CDR3 consists of 16 residues.